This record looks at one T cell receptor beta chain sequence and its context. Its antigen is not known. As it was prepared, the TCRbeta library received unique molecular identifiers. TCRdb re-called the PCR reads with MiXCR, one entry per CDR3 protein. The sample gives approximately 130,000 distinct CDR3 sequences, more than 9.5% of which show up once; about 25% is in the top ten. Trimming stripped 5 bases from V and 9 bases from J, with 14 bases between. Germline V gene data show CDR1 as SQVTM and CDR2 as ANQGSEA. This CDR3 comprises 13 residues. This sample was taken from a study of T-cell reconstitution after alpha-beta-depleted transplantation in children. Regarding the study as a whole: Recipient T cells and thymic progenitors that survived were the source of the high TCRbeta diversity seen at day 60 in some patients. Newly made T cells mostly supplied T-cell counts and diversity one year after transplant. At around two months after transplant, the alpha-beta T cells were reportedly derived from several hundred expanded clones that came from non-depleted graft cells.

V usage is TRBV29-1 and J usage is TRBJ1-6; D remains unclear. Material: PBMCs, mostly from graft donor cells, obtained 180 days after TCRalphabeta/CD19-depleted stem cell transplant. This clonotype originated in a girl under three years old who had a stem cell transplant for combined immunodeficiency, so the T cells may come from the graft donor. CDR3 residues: CSVRLWEGSPLHF. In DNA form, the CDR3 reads TGCAGCGTTCGGTTGTGGGAAGGTTCACCCCTCCACTTT.